This T cell receptor (beta chain) stems from a study of CD8 T cells in ankylosing spondylitis. TCRdb fed the 5' RACE reads into MiXCR, producing one record per CDR3 protein. The sample carries fewer than 350,000 distinct CDR3 sequences, 11% recorded once. This clonotype was seen at least ten times. Antigen: not known. Notes on the study in general: Existing reports had already noted some motif variants in reactive arthritis synovial fluid and blood. Characteristic, it appeared, of ankylosing spondylitis blood was a TCR beta motif of roughly 8 highly homologous variants. The disease-linked clones had a CD8+ phenotype and low blood frequencies.

Specimen: blood, either unsorted or a sorted T cell fraction (not recorded which). The TCR originated in a female donor with ankylosing spondylitis or in good health (not recorded which).

CDR3 nucleotide sequence: TGCAGCCCCGGACAGGAATATTACAATGAGCAGTTCTTC. Amino acids: CSPGQEYYNEQFF. The V and J genes are TRBV20-1 and TRBJ2-1, with 7 bases that match TRBD1. Germline CDR1 is DFQATT and CDR2 is SNEGSKA (reference sequence). The CDR3 has 13 amino acids.